The source of this TCR beta chain is a study of blood T cell repertoires in COVID-19 (dated by TCRdb to about 2020). Background on the whole study: Samples covering the acute and convalescent phases of COVID-19 were provided by collaborators in the United States, Italy and Spain. HLA class I and class II types, where available, came from metadata supplied by the sample provider rather than from assay-based typing. The prospective study material was composed of cDNA or gDNA derived from T cells, B-cell-depleted T cells, or PBMCs. The samples were drawn from two sources: the first 160 participants of the ongoing ImmuneRACE study, and 1,000 to 1,500 subjects contributed by 6 global collaborators. The dataset comprised deeply sampled blood TCRbeta repertoires from subjects exposed to, actively infected with, or recovered from COVID-19. A de-identified subject ID, COVID-19 status, age in years and sex were almost always included in the sample metadata. The repertoires were released in a freely available public database intended as a resource for research on the immune response to SARS-CoV-2.

Each collaborating institution followed its own protocols to collect whole blood in K2EDTA tubes. For TCRbeta analysis, collaborator samples were shipped as frozen whole blood, as isolated PBMCs, or as DNA extracted from either sample type. The investigation overall reported the following: The quantity of clinical and demographic metadata differed by source and by participant and was supplied without curation.

The immunoSEQ Assay, a bias-controlled multiplex PCR, was used to amplify TCRbeta CDR3 regions from genomic DNA. As for the authors' bioinformatics: The number of nucleated cells in each sample was estimated from the amplification of reference gene primers within the assay. To quantify the absolute abundance of each unique TCRbeta CDR3 rearrangement, sequence reads were collapsed and filtered. Productive Simpson clonality was computed per sample as the square root of Simpson's diversity index over productive rearrangements. Held by TCRdb, this immuneACCESS table contains in-frame sequences only and omits some clones. Under half of the omission traces to an unresolved V gene where checked; the cause of the rest is unknown. For V, J and clone size, that table is used; D and trimming come from the DNA. This sample has roughly 140,000 clones in its table, and more than 80% of those were observed once. Together, the top ten hold approximately 3% of the sample.

In its sample, this clone was seen a few times. This receptor's antigen is unknown. No per-base quality is available; no much larger clone lies one base away. CDR1 and CDR2 (SGHKS, YYEKEE) derive from the germline V gene (reference sequence). There are 15 amino acids in the CDR3, from cysteine to phenylalanine inclusive. Just CDR3 DNA is preserved here, 45 bases in frame from base 1. V is trimmed back by 3 bases and J by 0 bases, and the junction contains 1 base that no gene match accounts for. The sequenced material came from peripheral blood. This TCR derives from a woman aged 60-70 years with active COVID-19. Recombination linked TRBV5-5 to TRBJ2-2; a stretch of 8 junction bases matches TRBD1. This receptor has the CDR3 CASSWDRPNTGELFF. The base sequence is TGTGCCAGCAGCTGGGACAGGCCGAACACCGGGGAGCTGTTTTTT.